Below, 12 T cell receptor beta chains from the same sample are listed, as sequenced in a study of cytomegalovirus exposure and HLA in healthy donors. Amplification used 60 Vbeta primers and 13 Jbeta primers. The table came from immunoSEQ multiplex PCR; TCRdb's copy has only in-frame clones and leaves some out. Altogether 120,000 to 150,000 clones are present, 82% being singletons, with the ten largest covering around 2.4%. Sequenced material: PBMCs. The origin of the receptors is a male donor in good health and CMV-seronegative.

This clone was observed a few times. The chain links TRBV6-1 to TRBJ2-2; D not resolved. The CDR3 length is 14 residues. CDR1 MNHNS and CDR2 SASEGT come from the germline V gene. Trimming shortened V by 1 base and J by 3 bases, and 6 bases separated the two germline ends. The DNA of the CDR3 is TGTGCCAGCAGTGAAGTGTCTTACACCGGGGAGCTGTTTTTT. This codes for CASSEVSYTGELFF.

This clone was observed once. The chain recombines TRBV5-1 with TRBJ1-1, with a tentative D call TRBD1 (5 bases). Trimming left V 3 bases short and J 3 bases short, with 9 bases between. Germline V gene data show CDR1 as SGHRS and CDR2 as YFSETQ. This CDR3 is 13 amino acids long. The CDR3 sequence is CASSSGGDTEAFF. The CDR3 nucleotides are TGCGCCAGCAGCTCGGGGGGTGACACTGAAGCTTTCTTT.

The J gene is TRBJ1-6, the V gene TRBV27; the D gene is possibly TRBD1 (6 bases). Germline-derived CDR1 and CDR2 are MNHEY and SMNVEV (reference sequence). The length of the CDR3 is 13 residues. Trimming stripped 10 bases from V and 10 bases from J, with 17 bases between. CDR3 sequence: CATSGDRDSPLHF. The CDR3 region has the DNA TGTGCCACGTCAGGGGATCGGGACTCACCCCTCCACTTT.

The chain is built from TRBV29-1 and TRBJ2-7; 7 bases match TRBD2. Germline V gene sequence: CDR1 SQVTM, CDR2 ANQGSEA. The CDR3 runs to 15 residues. Trimming took 6 bases from V and 6 from J; bases not matched to a gene: 17. The CDR3 DNA is TGCAGCGTAGATTCTAGCCGCGGGAGCCCCACCGAGCAGTACTTC. Protein: CSVDSSRGSPTEQYF.

This clone was detected only once. This chain links TRBV18 with TRBJ1-5; perhaps TRBD1 as D (6 bases). The germline gives CDR1 KGHSH, CDR2 LQKENI. The CDR3 sequence is 12 residues long. V dropped 4 bases and J dropped 5 bases, with 6 bases sitting between them. The CDR3 protein is CASSQGDQPQHF. The CDR3 DNA reads TGTGCCAGCTCACAGGGGGATCAGCCCCAGCATTTT. Using reference TRBV18 and TRBJ1-5 for the parts outside the CDR3, the full variable domain is NAGVMQNPRHLVRRRGQEARLRCSPMKGHSHVYWYRQLPEEGLKFMVYLQKENIIDESGMPKERFSAEFPKEGPSILRIQQVVRGDSAAYFCASSQGDQPQHFGDGTRLSIL.

The genes are TRBV7-2 and TRBJ1-1, with 9 bases identical to TRBD1. V trimming: 5 bases; J trimming: 5 bases; junction bases outside the gene matches: 3. The CDR3 is 13 amino acids. The germline V gene encodes CDR1 SGHTA and CDR2 FQGNSA. Written as DNA, the CDR3 is TGTGCCAGCAGCCGGGACAGGGTAACTGAAGCTTTCTTT. It codes for CASSRDRVTEAFF.

The chain carries TRBV10-3 and TRBJ2-7; no firm D call. This CDR3 spans 12 amino acids. Germline V gene data show CDR1 as ENHRY and CDR2 as SYGVKD. Trimming left V 2 bases short and J 2 bases short, with 4 bases between. The CDR3 DNA follows: TGTGCCATCAGTGAGGGAGCCTACGAGCAGTACTTC. The encoded protein is CAISEGAYEQYF.

The gene calls are TRBV9 and TRBJ2-1, with TRBD2 matching 7 bases. The germline V gene encodes CDR1 SGDLS and CDR2 YYNGEE. This CDR3 contains 15 residues. V shed 5 bases and J 5 bases; nucleotides not matched to a gene: 10. The CDR3: CASSPGLHVDNEQFF. The CDR3 DNA follows: TGTGCCAGCAGTCCGGGACTACACGTTGACAATGAGCAGTTCTTC.

The chain carries TRBV19 and TRBJ1-5, with D maybe TRBD1 (5 bases). Germline V lookup: CDR1 LNHDA, CDR2 SQIVND (reference sequence). The CDR3 loop spans 15 amino acids. V gave up 3 bases and J gave up 0 bases, with 9 bases separating them. The CDR3 region has the DNA TGTGCCAGTAGTATTAGGGGTGCTAGCAATCAGCCCCAGCATTTT. The encoded protein is CASSIRGASNQPQHF.

The gene calls are TRBV6-6 and TRBJ2-3; the D is unclear. This CDR3 is built from 12 residues. Trimming removed 6 bases at V and 4 bases at J, with 8 bases between. In germline, CDR1 is MNHNY, CDR2 SVGAGI (reference sequence). DNA for the CDR3: TGTGCCAGCAGCCCGAGCCCAGATACGCAGTATTTT. Amino acids: CASSPSPDTQYF.

J is TRBJ1-5 and V is TRBV2; 7 nucleotides match TRBD1. Germline-derived CDR1 and CDR2 are SNHLY and FYNNEI. The CDR3 extends over 14 amino acids. V gave up 7 bases and J gave up 7 bases; unmatched junction bases: 10. CDR3 nucleotide sequence: TGTGCCAGCAAGGAGACAGGGTTCGGCCAGCCCCAGCATTTT. Translating it yields CASKETGFGQPQHF.

This clone occurred once. The chain joins TRBV7-9 to TRBJ2-7; D possibly corresponds to TRBD2 (5 bases). Trimming cost V 3 bases and J 5 bases, with 11 bases left between them. The CDR3 runs 13 residues. Per the germline V gene, CDR1 is SEHNR and CDR2 is FQNEAQ (reference sequence). This CDR3 is CASSLWGAHEQYF. CDR3 nucleotides: TGTGCCAGCAGCTTGTGGGGAGCCCACGAGCAGTACTTC.